These 10 T cell receptor beta chains were sequenced from one sample in a study of shared clonotypes between healthy human individuals. Data came from immunoSEQ multiplex PCR; TCRdb stores just in-frame clones and leaves some out. This sample has 900,000 to 1,200,000 clones, with 75% to 85% found just once. Sequenced sample: memory CD4+ T cells from PBMCs. This sample's subset: CD45RA-negative fraction. Source of these receptors: a man aged 18 to 29 in good health. Some clones in this sample may be carry-over from other donors' samples.

The V and J genes are TRBV18 and TRBJ2-2; possibly TRBD2 for D (5 bases). The CDR3 runs 14 residues. V gave up 3 bases and J gave up 4 bases, with 9 bases separating them. Germline V gene data show CDR1 as KGHSH and CDR2 as LQKENI. The CDR3 DNA reads as TGTGCCAGCTCACCCGTAGCGACCACCGGGGAGCTGTTTTTT. It codes for CASSPVATTGELFF.

A note on this clone: This CDR3 is also generated by other DNA sequences in the sample. The gene calls are TRBV5-1 and TRBJ2-5; 8 bases map to TRBD2. This CDR3 has 13 residues. Germline V CDR1 and CDR2: SGHRS, YFSETQ. The J segment lost 5 bases and the V segment lost 2 bases, leaving 2 bases of the junction unmatched. The CDR3 DNA reads TGCGCCAGCAGCTTCCGGGAGGGGGAGACCCAGTACTTC. Translated: CASSFREGETQYF.

This chain joins TRBV5-1 and TRBJ2-5; no reliable D call. The CDR3 loop spans 13 amino acids. CDR1 and CDR2 (germline): SGHRS, YFSETQ. Trimming shortened V by 9 bases and J by 5 bases, and 17 bases separated the two germline ends. CDR3 residues: CATAELRRETQYF. CDR3 DNA sequence: TGCGCCACCGCGGAACTCCGTAGGGAGACCCAGTACTTC.

The chain has TRBV28 and TRBJ1-5; D may be TRBD1 (5 bases). The CDR3 runs 17 residues. V lost 6 bases to trimming and J lost 0 bases, with 18 bases between them. CDR1 and CDR2 (germline): MDHEN, SYDVKM. In DNA form, the CDR3 reads TGTGCCAGCAGATCGTCAATGGGGCAGGATAGCAATCAGCCCCAGCATTTT. Protein product: CASRSSMGQDSNQPQHF.

The genes are TRBV28 and TRBJ1-5; possibly TRBD1 for D (5 bases). The germline V gene encodes CDR1 MDHEN and CDR2 SYDVKM. CDR3 size: 14 residues. Trimming cost V 10 bases and J 2 bases, with 15 bases left between them. This CDR3 is CATLTGGRNQPQHF. CDR3 nucleotides: TGTGCCACCTTAACAGGTGGGCGCAATCAGCCCCAGCATTTT.

The J gene is TRBJ2-1, the V gene TRBV28; tentative D call: TRBD1 (6 bases). The CDR3 totals 17 residues. Trimming removed 4 bases from V and 7 bases from J, with 23 bases in between. Germline CDR1 and CDR2: MDHEN and SYDVKM. The CDR3 nucleotides are TGTGCCAGCAGTTCGGGAAACAGGGTTTTTAGTTTTAATGAGCAGTTCTTC. Amino acids: CASSSGNRVFSFNEQFF.

The V and J genes are TRBV7-6 and TRBJ2-5, with unresolved D. Germline V gene lookup returns CDR1 SGHVS and CDR2 FNYEAQ. Deletions cut 5 bases from V and 5 bases from J, with 12 bases between. This CDR3 is 13 amino acids long. Here the CDR3 reads CASSQVTMETQYF. In DNA, the CDR3 is TGTGCCAGCAGCCAGGTGACGATGGAGACCCAGTACTTC.

A few counts support this clone. This specimen includes other DNA sequences encoding the same CDR3. This rearrangement joins TRBV11-2 to TRBJ2-7; 11 bases are shared with TRBD2. The V gene's germline CDR1 is SGHAT and CDR2 FQNNGV. CDR3 length: 15 amino acids. V shed 5 bases, J shed 2 bases, and the junction held 5 bases outside the gene matches. CDR3 nucleotides: TGTGCCAGCAGCCTGGCTAGCGGGAGGACCTACGAGCAGTACTTC. Amino acid sequence: CASSLASGRTYEQYF.

This clone was seen just once. This may come from a read error, since a much larger clone is one base off. V is TRBV28 and J is TRBJ1-5, with D possibly being TRBD1 (6 bases). The V end was cut by 6 bases, the J end by 1 base, with 19 bases between. This CDR3 is built from 17 residues. Germline CDR1 reads MDHEN; CDR2 reads SYDVKM. CDR3 region: CASSPTGLDASNQPQHF. As DNA, the CDR3 is TGTGCCAGCAGCCCGACAGGCTTGGACGCAAGCAATCAGCCCCAGCATTTT.

This chain links TRBV19 with TRBJ2-7; unclear D gene. V lost 8 bases, J lost 2 bases, and 25 bases lay in between. In germline, CDR1 is LNHDA, CDR2 SQIVND (reference sequence). The CDR3 has 17 residues. The CDR3 DNA is TGTGCCAGTGGGCTTGGCGGTACCTTTTATTTTCCCTACGAGCAGTACTTC. As protein: CASGLGGTFYFPYEQYF.